This TCR beta chain appears in the sequencing data of a study of immune cell composition in non-small cell lung cancer. General observations from the study: Dominant in vivo tumour-associated clones were not shown to share tumour-reactive sequences.

Of note for this clone: The antigen is not known.

The V gene's germline CDR1 is MGHRA and CDR2 YSYEKL. The junction had 6 bases not matched to a gene; V was cut back by 1 base and J by 5 bases. The CDR3 loop spans 16 amino acids. This table comes from immunoSEQ multiplex PCR, and its TCRdb copy is limited to in-frame clones, with some not included. There are about 4,300 clones in the sample; 76% occur only once, and 9.5% to 12% lies in the top ten. The rearrangement uses TRBV4-1 and TRBJ2-5; 11 bases align to TRBD2. Sequencing was done on a sample of lung tumor tissue. The TCR originated in a human donor with non-small cell lung cancer. The chain's CDR3 is CASSQGPSGRFETQYF. Here the CDR3 DNA reads TGCGCCAGCAGCCAAGGTCCTAGCGGGAGGTTTGAGACCCAGTACTTC.